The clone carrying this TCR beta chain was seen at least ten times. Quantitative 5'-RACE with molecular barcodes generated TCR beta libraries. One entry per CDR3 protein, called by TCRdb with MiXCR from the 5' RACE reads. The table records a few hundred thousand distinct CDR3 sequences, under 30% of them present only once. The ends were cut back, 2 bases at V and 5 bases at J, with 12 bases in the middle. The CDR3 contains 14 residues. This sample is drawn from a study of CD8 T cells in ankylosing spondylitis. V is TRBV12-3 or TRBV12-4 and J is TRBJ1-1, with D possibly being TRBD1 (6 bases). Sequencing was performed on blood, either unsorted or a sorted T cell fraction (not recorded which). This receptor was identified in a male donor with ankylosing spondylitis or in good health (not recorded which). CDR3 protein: CASSLPGGATEAFF. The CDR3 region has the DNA TGTGCCAGCAGTTTACCTGGGGGCGCGACTGAAGCTTTCTTT.